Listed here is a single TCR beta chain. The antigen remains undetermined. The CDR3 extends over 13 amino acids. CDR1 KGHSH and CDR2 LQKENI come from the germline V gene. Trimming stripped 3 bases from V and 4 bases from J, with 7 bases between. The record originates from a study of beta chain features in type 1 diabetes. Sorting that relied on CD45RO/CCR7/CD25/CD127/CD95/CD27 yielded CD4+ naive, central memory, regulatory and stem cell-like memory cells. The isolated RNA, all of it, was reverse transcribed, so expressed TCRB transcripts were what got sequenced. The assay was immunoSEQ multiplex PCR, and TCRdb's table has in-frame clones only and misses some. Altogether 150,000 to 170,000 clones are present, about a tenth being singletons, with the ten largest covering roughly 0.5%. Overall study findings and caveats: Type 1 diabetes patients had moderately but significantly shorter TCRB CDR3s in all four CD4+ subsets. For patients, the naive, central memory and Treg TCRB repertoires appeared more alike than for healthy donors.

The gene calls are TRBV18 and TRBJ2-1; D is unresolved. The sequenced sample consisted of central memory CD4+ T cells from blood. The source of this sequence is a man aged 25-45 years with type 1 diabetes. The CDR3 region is CASSPTDYNEQFF. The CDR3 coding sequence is TGTGCCAGCTCACCGACTGATTACAATGAGCAGTTCTTC.